Following are 8 T cell receptor beta chains from one sample sequenced in a study of shared clonotypes between healthy human individuals. Libraries were prepared by immunoSEQ multiplex PCR; TCRdb keeps only in-frame clonotypes and omits some of them. Of 550,000 to 700,000 clones in the sample, roughly 72% are singletons; the top ten hold more than 1.5%. Sequenced material: memory CD4+ T cells sorted from blood. Documented subset: CD45RA-negative fraction. Every receptor here comes from a woman aged 25 to 39 in good health.

The chain uses TRBV10-3 and TRBJ2-5; the D is unclear. Germline values: CDR1 ENHRY, CDR2 SYGVKD. The CDR3 has 14 residues. V shed 2 bases and J shed 4 bases, with 11 bases lying between them. CDR3 residues: CAISEVTWGETQYF. The CDR3, as DNA: TGTGCCATCAGTGAGGTTACATGGGGAGAGACCCAGTACTTC.

This clone was observed many times. V usage is TRBV19 and J usage is TRBJ1-4, with 7 bases lining up with TRBD1. CDR1 LNHDA and CDR2 SQIVND come from the germline V gene (reference sequence). The CDR3 runs 15 residues. V trimming: 5 bases; J trimming: 7 bases; junction bases outside the gene matches: 10. The chain's CDR3 is CASSQSRDSSEKLFF. CDR3 DNA: TGTGCCAGTAGTCAAAGCCGGGACAGTAGTGAAAAACTGTTTTTT.

This clone was found a few times. V usage is TRBV6-1 and J usage is TRBJ1-5; 8 nucleotides line up with TRBD1. Germline values: CDR1 MNHNS, CDR2 SASEGT. The CDR3 sequence is 15 residues long. V dropped 4 bases and J dropped 6; count of bases not matched to a gene: 8. This chain's CDR3 is CASSVQGVGGQPQHF. The CDR3 nucleotides read TGTGCCAGCAGTGTACAGGGGGTTGGGGGTCAGCCCCAGCATTTT.

This clone was picked up many times. This rearrangement joins TRBV6-4 to TRBJ1-2; D not certain. The germline V and J ends were trimmed by 11 bases and 4 bases, with 11 bases remaining between them. Germline-derived CDR1 and CDR2 are MRHNA and SNTAGT. The CDR3 extends over 11 amino acids. CDR3 DNA: TGTGCCGGAGGGATCCTCTATGGCTACACCTTC. This codes for CAGGILYGYTF.

This clone has ten or more counts. V gene TRBV5-1 combines with J gene TRBJ2-7; a weak D match, TRBD1 (5 bases). Trimming cost V 4 bases and J 4 bases, with 12 bases left between them. From germline, CDR1 is SGHRS and CDR2 YFSETQ. This CDR3 has 13 amino acids. The CDR3 region has the DNA TGCGCCAGCAGCCGCTCCCAGGGATACGAGCAGTACTTC. The encoded protein is CASSRSQGYEQYF.

This clone was seen a handful of times. The CDR3 here is CASSASGTGNEQYF. Written as DNA, the CDR3 is TGTGCCAGCAGTGCCTCCGGGACAGGGAACGAGCAGTACTTC. The chain links TRBV9 to TRBJ2-7; 9 bases agree with TRBD1. Per germline, CDR1 SGDLS and CDR2 YYNGEE. The CDR3 consists of 14 residues. The V and J ends lost 5 bases and 5 bases, in that order; junction bases with no gene match: 8.

To note about this clone: This CDR3 is also generated by other DNA sequences in the sample. The chain joins TRBV19 to TRBJ2-7; 9 bases map to TRBD2. Germline assignment: CDR1 LNHDA and CDR2 SQIVND (reference sequence). J lost 2 bases, V lost 4 bases, and 0 bases had no gene match. The CDR3 runs to 13 residues. CDR3 sequence reads: CASSTSGTYEQYF. CDR3 in DNA: TGTGCCAGTAGTACTAGCGGGACCTACGAGCAGTACTTC.

The chain is built from TRBV7-2 and TRBJ2-7; D ambiguous. V was shortened by 2 bases and J by 0 bases, with 8 bases between the two germline ends. The CDR3 has 14 amino acids. Germline V lookup: CDR1 SGHTA, CDR2 FQGNSA. CDR3 residues: CASSLPPNSYEQYF. The CDR3, as DNA: TGTGCCAGCAGCTTACCTCCGAACTCCTACGAGCAGTACTTC.